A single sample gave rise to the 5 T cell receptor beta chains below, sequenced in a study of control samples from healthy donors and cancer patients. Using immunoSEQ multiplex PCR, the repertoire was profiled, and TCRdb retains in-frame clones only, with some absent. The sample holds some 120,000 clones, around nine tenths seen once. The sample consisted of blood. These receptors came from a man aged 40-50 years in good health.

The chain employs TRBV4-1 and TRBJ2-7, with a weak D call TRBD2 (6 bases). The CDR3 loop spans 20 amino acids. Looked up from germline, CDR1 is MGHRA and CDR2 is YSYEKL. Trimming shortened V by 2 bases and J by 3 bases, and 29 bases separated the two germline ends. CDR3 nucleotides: TGCGCCAGCAGCCAACCTATATTCGGGACGTCCGGGACTGTTCGCTACGAGCAGTACTTC. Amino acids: CASSQPIFGTSGTVRYEQYF.

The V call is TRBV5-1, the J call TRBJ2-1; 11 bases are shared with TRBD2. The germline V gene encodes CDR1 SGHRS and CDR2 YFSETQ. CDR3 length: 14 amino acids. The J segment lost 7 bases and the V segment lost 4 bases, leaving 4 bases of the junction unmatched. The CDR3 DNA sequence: TGCGCCAGCAGCGAGGGACTAGCGGAGAATGAGCAGTTCTTC. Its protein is CASSEGLAENEQFF.

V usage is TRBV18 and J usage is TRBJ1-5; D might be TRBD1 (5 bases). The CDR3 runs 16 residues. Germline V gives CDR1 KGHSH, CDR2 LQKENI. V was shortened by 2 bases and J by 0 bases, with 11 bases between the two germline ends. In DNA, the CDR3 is TGTGCCAGCTCACCATCGACAGTCTATAGCAATCAGCCCCAGCATTTT. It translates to CASSPSTVYSNQPQHF.

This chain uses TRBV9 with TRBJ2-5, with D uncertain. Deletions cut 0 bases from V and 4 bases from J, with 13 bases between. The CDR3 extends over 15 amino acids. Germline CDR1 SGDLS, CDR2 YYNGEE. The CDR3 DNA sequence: TGTGCCAGCAGCGTAGAGTTAGGGTTCCGAGAGACCCAGTACTTC. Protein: CASSVELGFRETQYF.

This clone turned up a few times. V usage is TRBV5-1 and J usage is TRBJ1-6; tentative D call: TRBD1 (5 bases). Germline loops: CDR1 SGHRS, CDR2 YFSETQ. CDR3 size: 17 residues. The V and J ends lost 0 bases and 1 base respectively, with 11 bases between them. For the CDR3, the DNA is TGCGCCAGCAGCTTGGCCGGCGGGGGATCCTATAATTCACCCCTCCACTTT. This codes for CASSLAGGGSYNSPLHF.